What follows is one T cell receptor (beta chain) and its context. The target antigen is unknown. Naivety in CD8+ T cells corresponded to a CD45RO-CCR7+CD27+CD95- phenotype. The sample is drawn from a study of CXCR3-negative and CXCR3-positive naive CD8 T cells. Study findings and constraints: CD5 surface expression was similar among naive subsets, and TCR strength was estimated by inference from TRB CDR3 properties. Naive cells, whether CXCR3-negative or CXCR3-positive, had similar TRBV-TRBJ usage, while memory cells differed.

The CDR3 length is 14 residues. Per germline, CDR1 DFQATT and CDR2 SNEGSKA (reference sequence). TRB cDNA libraries were made by UMI-labeled 5' RACE. From its re-call of the 5' RACE reads, TCRdb lists each CDR3 protein once, without DNA. This sample carries 90,000 to 100,000 distinct CDR3 sequences, with approximately 1.7% going to the ten biggest clones. This TCR came from a human donor in good health. Some clones in this sample may be carry-over from other donors' samples. The V and J genes are TRBV20-1 and TRBJ2-7; TCRdb reports TRBD1, a call that lacks DNA to check it against. The sequenced sample was naive CXCR3- CD8+ T cells from blood. Subset of the sample: CD45RO-CCR7+CD27+CD95- naive CD8+ T cells lacking CXCR3 (TNR3-). CDR3 amino acids: CSAKPGQGYYEQYF.